A single sample is the source of the 7 T cell receptor beta chains below, sequenced in a study of blood T cell repertoires in COVID-19 (dated by TCRdb to the early 2020s). Library generation was performed with the immunoSEQ multiplex PCR assay. Entries here come from immuneACCESS through TCRdb and include only in-frame sequences with V and J called. Some clones fail to appear in such tables; in the studies checked, an unresolved V gene covers under half of the shortfall, and the cause of the remainder is unknown. Recorded for this sample are about 81,000 clones; 70% to 90% of them occurred a single time. Of the sample, less than 15% is held by the ten largest clones. Sequencing was carried out using peripheral blood. All receptors derive from a man between 65 and 85 years old with active or convalescent COVID-19.

This chain joins TRBV6-5 and TRBJ1-3; 8 bases line up with TRBD1. The germline CDR1 and CDR2 sequences are MNHEY and SVGAGI. The V and J ends lost 4 bases and 3 bases, in that order; junction bases with no gene match: 5. There are 15 residues in the CDR3. The CDR3 nucleotides are TGTGCCAGCAGTTCCCGACAGGGGTATGGAAACACCATATATTTT. This encodes CASSSRQGYGNTIYF.

CDR3 DNA sequence: TGTGCCAGCAGTTACAAGTCACCAGGGGGCTATAGCACAGATACGCAGTATTTT. It yields the protein CASSYKSPGGYSTDTQYF. V gene TRBV6-2 or TRBV6-3 combines with J gene TRBJ2-3, with 8 bases lining up with TRBD1. Per the germline V gene, CDR1 is MNHEY and CDR2 is SVGEGT. V dropped 2 bases and J dropped 0; count of bases not matched to a gene: 10. CDR3 length: 18 residues.

The rearrangement uses TRBV6-5 and TRBJ1-2; no clear D. CDR1 MNHEY and CDR2 SVGAGI come from the germline V gene. CDR3 size: 15 residues. V shed 2 bases and J shed 8 bases, with 18 bases lying between them. The CDR3 bases are TGTGCCAGCAGTTACACCTCGCGGCAGACCGGCGGCTACACCTTC. Amino acids: CASSYTSRQTGGYTF.

This chain links TRBV28 with TRBJ2-2; 7 positions match TRBD2. With V trimmed by 6 bases and J by 4 bases, 11 bases remained unmatched. CDR3 length: 16 residues. The V gene's germline CDR1 is MDHEN and CDR2 SYDVKM. The CDR3 sequence: CASRLGLRPSTGELFF. The CDR3 bases are TGTGCCAGCAGGCTGGGACTACGTCCTTCCACCGGGGAGCTGTTTTTT. Variable domain in full (rest from reference TRBV28 and TRBJ2-2): DVKVTQSSRYLVKRTGEKVFLECVQDMDHENMFWYRQDPGLGLRLIYFSYDVKMKEKGDIPEGYSVSREKKERFSLILESASTNQTSMYLCASRLGLRPSTGELFFGEGSRLTVL.

This sequence joins TRBV11-3 and TRBJ2-1; a possible D gene is TRBD2 (7 bases). The V and J ends lost 0 bases and 6 bases respectively, with 12 bases between them. Germline assignment: CDR1 SGHNT and CDR2 YENEEA. This CDR3 is 15 amino acids long. CDR3 loop: CASSLEAGASNEQFF. As DNA, the CDR3 is TGTGCCAGCAGCTTAGAGGCGGGGGCGAGCAATGAGCAGTTCTTC. The variable domain in full, with the rest retrieved from reference TRBV11-3 and TRBJ2-1, is EAGVVQSPRYKIIEKKQPVAFWCNPISGHNTLYWYLQNLGQGPELLIRYENEEAVDDSQLPKDRFSAERLKGVDSTLKIQPAELGDSAVYLCASSLEAGASNEQFFGPGTRLTVL.

CDR3 residues: CASSLEPGGPQHF. The DNA for the CDR3 is TGCGCCAGCAGCCTTGAGCCGGGGGGGCCCCAGCATTTT. V and J are TRBV4-3 and TRBJ1-5, with D perhaps TRBD1 (5 bases). Deletions cut 4 bases from V and 9 bases from J, with 13 bases between. From germline, CDR1 is LGHNA and CDR2 YSLEER. The CDR3 has 13 residues.

The rearrangement uses TRBV7-6 and TRBJ2-1, with unresolved D. The germline CDR1 and CDR2 sequences are SGHVS and FNYEAQ. With 5 bases removed from V and 0 bases from J, the gap between germline ends came to 11 bases. The CDR3 consists of 15 residues. The CDR3 DNA sequence: TGTGCCAGCAGCCCTTACTCCGACTCCTACAATGAGCAGTTCTTC. Translating gives CASSPYSDSYNEQFF.